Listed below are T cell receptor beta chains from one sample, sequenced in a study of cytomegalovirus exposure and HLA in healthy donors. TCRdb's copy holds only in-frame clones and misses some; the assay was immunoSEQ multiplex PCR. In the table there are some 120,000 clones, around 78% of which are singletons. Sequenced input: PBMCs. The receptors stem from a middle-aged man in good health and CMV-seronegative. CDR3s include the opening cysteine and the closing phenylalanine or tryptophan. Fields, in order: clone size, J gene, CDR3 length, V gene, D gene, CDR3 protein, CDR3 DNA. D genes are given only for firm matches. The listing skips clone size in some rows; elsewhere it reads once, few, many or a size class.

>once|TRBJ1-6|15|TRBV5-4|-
CASSLEGVYNSPLHF
TGTGCCAGCAGCTTGGAGGGGGTCTATAATTCACCCCTCCACTTT
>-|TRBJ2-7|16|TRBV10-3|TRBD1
CAISESKTGGSGQLYF
TGTGCCATCAGTGAGTCGAAGACAGGGGGCTCCGGTCAGCTGTACTTC
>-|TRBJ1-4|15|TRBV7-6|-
CASSQTGRENEKLFF
TGTGCCAGCAGCCAAACCGGGAGGGAAAATGAAAAACTGTTTTTT
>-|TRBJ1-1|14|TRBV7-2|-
CASSLLRQSTEAFF
TGTGCCAGCAGCCTACTCCGACAGAGTACTGAAGCTTTCTTT
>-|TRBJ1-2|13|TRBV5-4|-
CASSLSRDYGYTF
TGTGCCAGCAGCTTAAGCAGGGACTATGGCTACACCTTC
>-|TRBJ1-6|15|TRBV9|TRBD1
CASSAETGNYSPLHF
TGTGCCAGCAGCGCCGAGACAGGGAATTATTCACCCCTCCACTTT
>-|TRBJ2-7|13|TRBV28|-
CASSLNRLGEQYF
TGTGCCAGCAGTTTGAACAGGCTGGGTGAGCAGTACTTC
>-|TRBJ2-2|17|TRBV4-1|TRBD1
CASSHKQGPSNTGELFF
TGCGCCAGCAGCCATAAACAGGGGCCTTCGAACACCGGGGAGCTGTTTTTT
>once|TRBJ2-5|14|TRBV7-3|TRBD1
CASSQRTGEETQYF
TGTGCCAGCAGCCAAAGGACAGGAGAAGAGACCCAGTACTTC
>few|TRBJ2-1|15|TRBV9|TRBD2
CASSVAGGNYNEQFF
TGTGCCAGCAGCGTAGCGGGGGGAAATTACAATGAGCAGTTCTTC
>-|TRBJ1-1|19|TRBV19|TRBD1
CASTTRQAGGLKGSTEAFF
TGTGCCAGTACCACCCGCCAGGCAGGGGGATTGAAGGGGTCCACTGAAGCTTTCTTT
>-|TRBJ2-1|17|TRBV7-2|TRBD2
CASSLQTSGGARNEQFF
TGTGCCAGCAGCTTACAGACTAGCGGGGGGGCCAGGAATGAGCAGTTCTTC
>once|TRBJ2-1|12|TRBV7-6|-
CASSLAWNEQFF
TGTGCCAGCAGTCTAGCGTGGAATGAGCAGTTCTTC
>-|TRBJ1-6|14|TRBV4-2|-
CASSQAGNNSPLHF
TGTGCCAGCAGCCAAGCAGGGAATAATTCACCCCTCCACTTT
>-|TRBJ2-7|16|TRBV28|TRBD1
CASSNRPGQSNYEQYF
TGTGCCAGCAGCAACCGACCGGGACAGTCTAACTACGAGCAGTACTTC
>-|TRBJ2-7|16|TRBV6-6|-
CASSYSRTRKNYEQYF
TGTGCCAGCAGTTACTCCAGGACACGGAAAAACTACGAGCAGTACTTC
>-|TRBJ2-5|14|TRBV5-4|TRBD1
CASSRGQGGETQYF
TGTGCCAGCAGCCGCGGACAGGGCGGGGAGACCCAGTACTTC
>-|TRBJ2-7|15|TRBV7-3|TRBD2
CASSLTGRDDYEQYF
TGTGCCAGCAGCTTAACAGGGAGGGATGACTACGAGCAGTACTTC
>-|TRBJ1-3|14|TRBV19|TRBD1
CASRKGAAGNTIYF
TGTGCCAGTAGAAAGGGGGCGGCTGGAAACACCATATATTTT
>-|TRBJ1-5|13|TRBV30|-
CAWSVRVSEPQHF
TGTGCCTGGAGTGTACGGGTATCAGAGCCCCAGCATTTT
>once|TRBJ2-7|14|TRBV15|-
CATSRDRALYEQYF
TGTGCCACCAGCAGAGACAGGGCTCTCTACGAGCAGTACTTC
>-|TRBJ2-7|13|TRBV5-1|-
CASSSGTFYEQYF
TGCGCCAGCAGCTCCGGGACATTCTACGAGCAGTACTTC
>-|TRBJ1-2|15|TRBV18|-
CVSSPGPSDLYGYTF
TGTGTCAGCTCACCCGGTCCGTCCGACTTATATGGCTACACCTTC
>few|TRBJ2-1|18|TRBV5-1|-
CASSYGTPRPPDYNEQFF
TGCGCCAGCAGCTACGGGACTCCGAGACCACCTGATTACAATGAGCAGTTCTTC
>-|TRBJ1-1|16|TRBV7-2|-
CASRYYAGGVKAEAFF
TGTGCCAGCAGATACTATGCCGGGGGGGTAAAGGCTGAAGCTTTCTTT
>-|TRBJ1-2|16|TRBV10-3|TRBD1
CAISAVPGQGSYGYTF
TGTGCCATCAGTGCTGTCCCGGGACAGGGATCCTATGGCTACACCTTC
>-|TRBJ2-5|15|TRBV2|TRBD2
CARNSPRGGGETQYF
TGTGCCAGGAACAGTCCCCGGGGGGGAGGGGAGACCCAGTACTTC
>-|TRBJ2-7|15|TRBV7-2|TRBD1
CASSLLGQDRSEQYF
TGTGCCAGCAGCTTACTAGGACAGGACCGCTCCGAGCAGTACTTC
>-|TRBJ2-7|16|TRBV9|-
CASSVADLARGYEQYF
TGTGCCAGCAGCGTAGCGGACCTCGCCAGGGGTTACGAGCAGTACTTC
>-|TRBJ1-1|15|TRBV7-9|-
CASSPNRPGSPEAFF
TGTGCCAGCAGCCCTAACCGACCAGGCAGCCCTGAAGCTTTCTTT
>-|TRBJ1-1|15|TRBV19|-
CASSRADLVGTEAFF
TGTGCCAGTAGTAGAGCGGATTTAGTGGGGACTGAAGCTTTCTTT
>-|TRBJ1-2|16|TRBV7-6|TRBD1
CASSLAVGQGASGYTF
TGTGCCAGCAGCTTAGCGGTGGGACAGGGGGCGTCTGGCTACACCTTC
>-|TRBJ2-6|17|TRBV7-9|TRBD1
CSSSALQGLSGANVLTF
TGTTCCAGCAGCGCTCTACAGGGGCTCTCTGGGGCCAACGTCCTGACTTTC
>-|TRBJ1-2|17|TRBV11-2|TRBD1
CASSLGTGGVMGYGYTF
TGTGCCAGCAGCCTCGGGACAGGGGGGGTGATGGGCTATGGCTACACCTTC
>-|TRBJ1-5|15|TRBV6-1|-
CASSEDTGYLQPQHF
TGTGCCAGCAGTGAAGACACAGGATATCTTCAGCCCCAGCATTTT
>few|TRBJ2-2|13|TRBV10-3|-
CAIKQGNTGELFF
TGTGCCATCAAACAGGGGAACACCGGGGAGCTGTTTTTT
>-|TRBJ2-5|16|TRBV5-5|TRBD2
CASSSLTGGRGETQYF
TGTGCCAGCAGCTCCCTTACGGGGGGGCGAGGAGAGACCCAGTACTTC